This entry features one TCR beta chain sequence. Its antigen remains unidentified. At the DNA level, this CDR3 is encoded by other sequences in the same sample as well. The CDR3 contains 14 residues. Germline CDR1 SGDLS, CDR2 YYNGEE. With V trimmed by 2 bases and J by 5 bases, 7 bases remained unmatched. Clones were read by immunoSEQ multiplex PCR, and TCRdb kept only the in-frame ones, dropping some. The profile covers under 150,000 clones, with over 85% appearing a single time and around 0.12% taken by the ten largest. The data originate from a study of graft-versus-host responses after intestinal transplantation. The overall study: Uniformly, recipients were administered anti-thymocyte globulin induction with subsequent tacrolimus and steroids for roughly three years. The study's findings and limits: Recipient-marrow GvH clones were detected, some having first appeared in ileum or blood. High graft-versus-host to host-versus-graft clonal ratios were seen in allografts of patients with graft-donor T cell macrochimerism. Association was observed between peak circulating GvH clone levels and early post-transplant HvG declines.

The sequencing here drew on unstimulated CD4+ T cells sorted from spleen or lymph node cells, taken before intestinal transplant. The gene calls are TRBV9 and TRBJ2-7, with 7 bases identical to TRBD2. The clonotype comes from a human donor who received an intestinal transplant. The CDR3: CASSVRGRGDEQYF. CDR3 nucleotides: TGTGCCAGCAGCGTCCGCGGGAGAGGTGACGAGCAGTACTTC.